This is a list of T cell receptor beta chains from one sample in a study of patients and donors after allogeneic stem cell transplantation. TCRdb independently ran MiXCR on the RT-PCR reads; one entry per CDR3 protein. The table includes fewer than 75,000 distinct CDR3 sequences, 26% detected once. The specimen sequenced was blood, either unsorted or a sorted T cell fraction (not recorded which). Receptors originate from a human donor who was either an allogeneic HSCT recipient or a stem cell or donor lymphocyte infusion donor (not recorded which). It is not recorded whose cells these are; they may come from a transplant donor. CDR3s include the opening cysteine and the closing phenylalanine or tryptophan. The D gene is left open where the match is weak. Only part of the rows carry a size: once, few, many, or a class if the clone is expanded.

>.|TRBJ1-6|TRBV7-8|many
TGTGCCAGCGGCCCAGCCAACAATAATTCACCCCTCCACTTT
CASGPANNNSPLHF
>TRBD1|TRBJ1-5|TRBV12-3/TRBV12-4|few
TGTGCCAGCAGTCCCCACCGGGACAGGGGTCCGAATCAGCCCCAGCATTTT
CASSPHRDRGPNQPQHF
>TRBD2|TRBJ2-1|TRBV12-3/TRBV12-4|few
TGTGCCAGCAGTTTAAGGGGGACTAGCTCTGTGATCAATGAGCAGTTCTTC
CASSLRGTSSVINEQFF
>.|TRBJ2-3|TRBV12-3/TRBV12-4|.
TGTGCCAGCAATAAAAGGGTTCTCAGCACAGATACGCAGTATTTT
CASNKRVLSTDTQYF
>TRBD2|TRBJ2-5|TRBV6-1|few
TGTGCCAGCAGACTCGGGACTAGCGGGAGACAAGAGACCCAGTACTTC
CASRLGTSGRQETQYF
>TRBD2|TRBJ2-1|TRBV12-3/TRBV12-4|few
TGTGCCAGCAGACCCGGGACTAGCGGGGCGAGCTCCTACAATGAGCAGTTCTTC
CASRPGTSGASSYNEQFF
>.|TRBJ1-5|TRBV27|few
TGTGCCAGCAGTCCCGATCCCTCACCGAGACAGCCCCAGCATTTT
CASSPDPSPRQPQHF
>.|TRBJ1-5|TRBV5-1|.
TGCGCCAGCAGCCCTCAGGGGAATCTCAATCAGCCCCAGCATTTT
CASSPQGNLNQPQHF
>.|TRBJ2-7|TRBV6-2/TRBV6-3|few
TGTGCCAGCAGTTACCTCCGGACGGGCAGGGACGAGCAGTACTTC
CASSYLRTGRDEQYF
>.|TRBJ1-5|TRBV12-3/TRBV12-4|few
TGTGCCAGCACCCGGGGCAGGGCTGGCAATCAGCCCCAGCATTTT
CASTRGRAGNQPQHF
>.|TRBJ1-1|TRBV9|few
TGTGCCAGCAGCGAATCGCTACAGGGAGGGGACACTGAAGCTTTCTTT
CASSESLQGGDTEAFF
>TRBD1|TRBJ2-7|TRBV4-3|.
TGCGCCAGCAGCCAGTTCCCGGGACAGGGGACCGAGCAGTACTTC
CASSQFPGQGTEQYF
>.|TRBJ2-5|TRBV12-3/TRBV12-4|.
TGTGCCAGCAGTTTTGTACAGACGCGGGGAGAGACCCAGTACTTC
CASSFVQTRGETQYF
>.|TRBJ1-4|TRBV5-1|many
TGCGCCAGCCAACGGGCAACTAATGAAAAACTGTTTTTT
CASQRATNEKLFF
>.|TRBJ1-6|TRBV30|.
TGTGCCTGGAGAGAGGGGACGTTACAGTATAATTCACCCCTCCACTTT
CAWREGTLQYNSPLHF
>.|TRBJ1-3|TRBV27|.
TGTGCCAGCAGTTTGGAGGCCTCTGGAAACACCATATATTTT
CASSLEASGNTIYF
>.|TRBJ1-1|TRBV5-1|few
TGCGCCAGCAGCTCAACCACAGGGATCACTGAAGCTTTCTTT
CASSSTTGITEAFF
>TRBD2|TRBJ2-5|TRBV5-1|.
TGCGCCAGCAGCCCGCCCGGGGGGGCCCAAGAGACCCAGTACTTC
CASSPPGGAQETQYF
>.|TRBJ2-5|TRBV6-2/TRBV6-3|once
TGTGCCAGCAGTTACAGTACAGGGAGGGAAGAGACCCAGTACTTC
CASSYSTGREETQYF
>.|TRBJ1-5|TRBV3-1|.
TGTGCCAGCAGCCACGGGACACCCCATCGGCCCCAGCATTTT
CASSHGTPHRPQHF
>.|TRBJ1-2|TRBV30|.
TGTGCCTGGGGGGTGGCTGGCTACACCTTC
CAWGVAGYTF
>TRBD2|TRBJ2-1|TRBV11-2|.
TGTGCCAGCAGCCTTTTAGCGGGGAGCTCCTACAATGAGCAGTTCTTC
CASSLLAGSSYNEQFF
>.|TRBJ2-3|TRBV21-1|.
TGTGCCAGCAGCAAGTCTTTTACAGGTGGTCCAGATACGCAGTATTTT
CASSKSFTGGPDTQYF
>TRBD1|TRBJ1-1|TRBV12-3/TRBV12-4|few
TGTGCCAGCAGACTCATGACAGGGGGGCCAGCTTTCTTT
CASRLMTGGPAFF
>TRBD1|TRBJ1-2|TRBV5-1|.
TGCGCCAGCAGCTTGGGGACAGGGAACTATGGCTACACCTTC
CASSLGTGNYGYTF
>.|TRBJ2-1|TRBV5-1|few
TGCGCCAGCAGCTTGGGAAGCGGGGAGCAGTTCTTC
CASSLGSGEQFF
>.|TRBJ2-7|TRBV5-1|.
TGCGCCAGCAGGGAGGGACAGTGGAGTTCCTACGAGCAGTACTTC
CASREGQWSSYEQYF
>.|TRBJ1-5|TRBV19|few
TGTGCCACCAACAGGGTACGCAATCAGCCCCAGCATTTT
CATNRVRNQPQHF
>.|TRBJ1-5|TRBV20-1|few
TGCAGTGCTAGAAACGGCAATCAGCCCCAGCATTTT
CSARNGNQPQHF
>.|TRBJ1-4|TRBV20-1|.
TGCAGTGCCAGACAGGTGAAGGAAGAAAAACTGTTTTTT
CSARQVKEEKLFF
>.|TRBJ2-7|TRBV28|.
TGTGCCAGCAGCCTCACTAGTCCCGCATACTACGAGCAGTACTTC
CASSLTSPAYYEQYF
>.|TRBJ2-7|TRBV20-1|.
TGCAGTGCTAGGACATTTAGGACAGCTTACGAGCAGTACTTC
CSARTFRTAYEQYF
>TRBD1|TRBJ1-4|TRBV20-1|few
TGCAGTGCTAGTCGGGGACAGTATCCCCCTAATGAAAAACTGTTTTTT
CSASRGQYPPNEKLFF
>.|TRBJ2-2|TRBV6-2/TRBV6-3|.
TGTGCCAGCAGTTACGGGGCCACCGGGGAGCTGTTTTTT
CASSYGATGELFF
>.|TRBJ1-6|TRBV4-2|few
TGTGCCAGCAGCCAGGGGGGGAGCTCCTATAATTCACCCCTCCACTTT
CASSQGGSSYNSPLHF
>.|TRBJ1-1|TRBV2|many
TGTGCCAGCAGTGGGGATCTCCTCCGAAGGACTGAAGCTTTCTTT
CASSGDLLRRTEAFF
>TRBD1|TRBJ1-1|TRBV20-1|few
TGCAGTGCTAGAGCAATGTGGAGGGGGCTCGCTGAAGCTTTCTTT
CSARAMWRGLAEAFF
>TRBD1|TRBJ1-4|TRBV29-1|medium-sized
TGCAGCGTTGCTGGACAGGAGGAAGCAAAACTGTTTTTT
CSVAGQEEAKLFF
>.|TRBJ2-5|TRBV7-2|.
TGTGCCAGCAGCTTAGTTGGCAGTGGGCAAGAGACCCAGTACTTC
CASSLVGSGQETQYF
>.|TRBJ1-6|TRBV14|.
TGTGCCAGCAGCCCCCGAAGCGAGTCACCCCTCCACTTT
CASSPRSESPLHF
>TRBD2|TRBJ2-2|TRBV9|.
TGTGCCAGCAGCGTAGGAGGGACTAGTAACACCGGGGAGCTGTTTTTT
CASSVGGTSNTGELFF
>TRBD2|TRBJ2-1|TRBV9|.
TGTGCCAGCAGCGTAGACGCGGGGGATTATCCCTACAATGAGCAGTTCTTC
CASSVDAGDYPYNEQFF
>TRBD1|TRBJ2-7|TRBV2|many
TGTGCCAGCTCGAATACCGGGACAGGATCCGAGCAGTACTTC
CASSNTGTGSEQYF
>TRBD1|TRBJ1-6|TRBV14|.
TGTGCCAGCAGCCAAGACAGGGGGCGGGTTTCACCCCTCCACTTT
CASSQDRGRVSPLHF
>.|TRBJ2-7|TRBV7-9|few
TGTGCCAGCAGCTTAGGACCGTACCACGAGCAGTACTTC
CASSLGPYHEQYF